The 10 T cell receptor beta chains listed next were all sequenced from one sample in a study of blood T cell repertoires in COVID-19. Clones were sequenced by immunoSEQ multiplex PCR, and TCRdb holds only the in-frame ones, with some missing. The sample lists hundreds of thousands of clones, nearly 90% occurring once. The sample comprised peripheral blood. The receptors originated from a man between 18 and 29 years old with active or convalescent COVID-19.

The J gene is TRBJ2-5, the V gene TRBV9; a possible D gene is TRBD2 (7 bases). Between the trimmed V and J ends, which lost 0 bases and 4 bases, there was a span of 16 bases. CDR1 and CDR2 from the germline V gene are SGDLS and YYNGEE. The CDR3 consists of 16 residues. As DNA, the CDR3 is TGTGCCAGCAGCGTAGAAGGTGGGGGGGCAGCAGAGACCCAGTACTTC. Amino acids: CASSVEGGGAAETQYF.

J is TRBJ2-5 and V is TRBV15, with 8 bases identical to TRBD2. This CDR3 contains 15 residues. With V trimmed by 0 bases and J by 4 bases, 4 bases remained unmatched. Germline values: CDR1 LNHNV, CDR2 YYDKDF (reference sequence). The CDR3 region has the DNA TGTGCCACCAGCAGAGATACGACTAGCGTAGAGACCCAGTACTTC. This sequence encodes CATSRDTTSVETQYF.

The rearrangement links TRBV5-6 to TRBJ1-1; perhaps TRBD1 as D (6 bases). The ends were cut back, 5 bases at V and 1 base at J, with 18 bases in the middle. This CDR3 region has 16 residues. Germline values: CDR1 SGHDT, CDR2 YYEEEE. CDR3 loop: CASRPLGGASNTEAFF. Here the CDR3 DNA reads TGTGCCAGCAGACCCTTGGGGGGGGCTTCGAACACTGAAGCTTTCTTT.

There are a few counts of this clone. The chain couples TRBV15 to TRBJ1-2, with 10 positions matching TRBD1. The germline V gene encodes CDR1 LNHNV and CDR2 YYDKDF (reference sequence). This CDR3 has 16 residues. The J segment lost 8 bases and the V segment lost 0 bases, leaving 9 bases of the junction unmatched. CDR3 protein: CATSRDGTGTGDGYTF. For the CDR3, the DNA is TGTGCCACCAGCAGAGATGGCACCGGGACAGGGGACGGCTACACCTTC.

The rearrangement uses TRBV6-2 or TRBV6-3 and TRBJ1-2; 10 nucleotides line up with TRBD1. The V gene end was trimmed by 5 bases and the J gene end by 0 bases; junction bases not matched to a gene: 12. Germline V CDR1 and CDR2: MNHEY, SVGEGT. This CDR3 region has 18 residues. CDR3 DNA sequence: TGTGCCAGCAGTAGGGCCCGTGGGACAGGGGCCTCTAACTATGGCTACACCTTC. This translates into CASSRARGTGASNYGYTF.

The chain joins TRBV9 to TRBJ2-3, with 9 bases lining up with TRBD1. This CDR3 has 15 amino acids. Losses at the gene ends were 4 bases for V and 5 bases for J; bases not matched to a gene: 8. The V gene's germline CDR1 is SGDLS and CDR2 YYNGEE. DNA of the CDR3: TGTGCCAGCAGCTTCCAGACAGGGGGTAGAGATACGCAGTATTTT. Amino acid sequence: CASSFQTGGRDTQYF.

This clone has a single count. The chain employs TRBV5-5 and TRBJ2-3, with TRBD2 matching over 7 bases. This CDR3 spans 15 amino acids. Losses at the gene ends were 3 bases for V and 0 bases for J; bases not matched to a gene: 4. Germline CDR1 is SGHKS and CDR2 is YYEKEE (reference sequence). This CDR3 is CASSSLAVSTDTQYF. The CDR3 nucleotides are TGTGCCAGCAGCTCGCTAGCGGTTAGCACAGATACGCAGTATTTT.

The CDR3: CALTGGAPYEQYF. CDR3 DNA: TGTGCCTTGACGGGGGGGGCACCCTACGAGCAGTACTTC. V gene TRBV11-2 combines with J gene TRBJ2-7; 8 nucleotides align to TRBD2. Germline V lookup: CDR1 SGHAT, CDR2 FQNNGV. The CDR3 runs 13 residues. V gave up 11 bases and J gave up 2 bases; unmatched junction bases: 8.

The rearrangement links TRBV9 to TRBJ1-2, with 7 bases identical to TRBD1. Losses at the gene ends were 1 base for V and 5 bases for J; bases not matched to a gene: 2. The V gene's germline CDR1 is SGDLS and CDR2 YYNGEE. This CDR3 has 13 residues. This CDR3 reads CASSVTGQYGYTF. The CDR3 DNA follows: TGTGCCAGCAGCGTAACGGGACAGTATGGCTACACCTTC.

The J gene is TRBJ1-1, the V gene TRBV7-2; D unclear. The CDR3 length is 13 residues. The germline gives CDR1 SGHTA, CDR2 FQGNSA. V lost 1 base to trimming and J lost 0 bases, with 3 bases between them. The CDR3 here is CASSLVMNTEAFF. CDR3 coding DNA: TGTGCCAGCAGCTTAGTAATGAACACTGAAGCTTTCTTT.